These 21 T cell receptor beta chains originate from one sample sequenced in a study of neurological immune-mediated disorders. Via MiXCR, TCRdb re-called the 5' RACE reads, giving one row per CDR3 protein. This sample yields about 59,000 distinct CDR3 sequences, of which about 12% are seen a single time; about 11% belongs to the top ten. The sample taken for sequencing was PBMCs. The receptors derive from a woman aged 55-75 years with HTLV-1-associated myelopathy (HAM/TSP).

This clonotype has ten or more counts. The chain has TRBV11-2 and TRBJ2-7; 7 positions agree with TRBD1. The trim removed 5 bases at V and 5 bases at J, leaving 12 bases unmatched. Germline-derived CDR1 and CDR2 are SGHAT and FQNNGV. The CDR3 is 15 amino acids. The CDR3 bases are TGTGCCAGCAGCCAAACAGGGGCCCTTTGGGACGAGCAGTACTTC. Protein sequence: CASSQTGALWDEQYF.

There are many counts of this clonotype. The rearrangement uses TRBV9 and TRBJ2-7, with 8 bases that match TRBD2. Germline V lookup: CDR1 SGDLS, CDR2 YYNGEE. This CDR3 spans 14 amino acids. J lost 2 bases, V lost 3 bases, and 4 bases had no gene match. The CDR3 here is CASSESGGAYEQYF. Here the CDR3 DNA reads TGTGCCAGCAGCGAGTCGGGAGGGGCCTACGAGCAGTACTTC.

The V and J genes are TRBV27 and TRBJ1-5; tentative D call: TRBD1 (5 bases). The CDR3 has 15 amino acids. V was shortened by 4 bases and J by 0 bases, with 10 bases between the two germline ends. CDR1 is MNHEY and CDR2 is SMNVEV in the germline V gene (reference sequence). The CDR3 sequence: CASSSGLNSNQPQHF. CDR3 in DNA: TGTGCCAGCAGTTCGGGACTAAATAGCAATCAGCCCCAGCATTTT.

This clonotype showed up many times. V is TRBV11-2 and J is TRBJ1-1; 7 bases fit TRBD1. This CDR3 spans 14 amino acids. The germline V gene encodes CDR1 SGHAT and CDR2 FQNNGV. V lost 5 bases and J lost 1; bases outside the gene matches: 4. DNA for the CDR3: TGTGCCAGCAGCATTCGGACAGGGAACACTGAAGCTTTCTTT. Translating it yields CASSIRTGNTEAFF.

In this sample, this clonotype turned up many times. Sequence at one end of the junction differs from germline and may be a read error. This chain links TRBV5-1 with TRBJ1-4; D ambiguous. The CDR3 runs 18 residues. CDR1 is SGHRS and CDR2 is YFSETQ in the germline V gene. The CDR3 DNA sequence: TGCGCCAGCAGCTTGGGGATTCTTGCTTTGCCAACGAATGAAAAACTGTTTTTT. This gives the protein CASSLGILALPTNEKLFF.

This clonotype was seen repeatedly, ten times or more. J is TRBJ2-7 and V is TRBV20-1; 9 bases are a match to TRBD1. The CDR3 sequence is 15 residues long. Germline V CDR1 and CDR2: DFQATT, SNEGSKA (reference sequence). V shed 0 bases and J 2 bases; nucleotides not matched to a gene: 5. CDR3 region: CSARDQDRGTYEQYF. For the CDR3, the DNA is TGCAGTGCTAGAGATCAGGACAGGGGTACCTACGAGCAGTACTTC.

This clonotype has a count of ten or more. This chain connects TRBV3-1 to TRBJ2-7; 11 nucleotides agree with TRBD1. Germline V lookup: CDR1 LGHDT, CDR2 YNNKEL (reference sequence). This CDR3 is built from 17 residues. Trimming cost V 0 bases and J 4 bases; bases outside gene matches: 8. Here the CDR3 DNA reads TGTGCCAGCAGCCAAGATTCGGTAGGGACAGGGGGTTACGAGCAGTACTTC. The encoded protein is CASSQDSVGTGGYEQYF.

This clonotype showed up many times. The gene calls are TRBV12-3 or TRBV12-4 and TRBJ2-2; TRBD1 matches 9 bases. V was pared by 6 bases and J by 4 bases, with 9 bases of the junction left unmatched. This CDR3 is 16 amino acids long. The CDR3 spells CASSGGQGGSTGELFF. DNA of the CDR3: TGTGCCAGCAGCGGGGGACAGGGTGGTAGCACCGGGGAGCTGTTTTTT.

This clonotype appeared many times. The V gene is TRBV5-1, the J gene TRBJ2-2; unclear D gene. The CDR3 is made up of 13 amino acids. The V gene lost 3 bases and the J gene lost 1 base, with 4 bases spanning the gap. CDR1 is SGHRS, CDR2 YFSETQ, per germline. CDR3 in DNA: TGCGCCAGCAGCTACCTGAACACCGGGGAGCTGTTTTTT. This sequence encodes CASSYLNTGELFF.

In DNA, the CDR3 is TGTGCCAGCACCCCGACTAGAGGACCCTACGAGCAGTACTTC. It codes for CASTPTRGPYEQYF. The chain recombines TRBV21-1 with TRBJ2-7; TRBD2, the D gene given by the table, was not confirmed from the DNA. TRBV21-1 is given as a pseudogene. CDR3 length: 14 residues.

This clonotype was seen many times. The V gene is TRBV10-3, the J gene TRBJ2-5, with 8 bases that match TRBD2. The CDR3 is 17 amino acids. The J segment lost 0 bases and the V segment lost 2 bases, leaving 8 bases of the junction unmatched. From germline, CDR1 is ENHRY and CDR2 SYGVKD. The CDR3 sequence: CAISEAGSGDYQETQYF. In DNA form, the CDR3 reads TGTGCCATCAGTGAGGCGGGTAGCGGGGACTACCAAGAGACCCAGTACTTC.

This clonotype was seen many times. CDR3 sequence (DNA): TGCGCCAGCAGCTTGGTGGGCATGTACAATGAGCAGTTCTTC. It translates to CASSLVGMYNEQFF. This rearrangement joins TRBV5-1 to TRBJ2-1; D gene unclear. The CDR3 runs to 14 residues. V dropped 0 bases and J dropped 4 bases, with 8 bases sitting between them. The germline V gene has CDR1 SGHRS and CDR2 YFSETQ.

This clonotype was seen many times. The chain carries TRBV20-1 and TRBJ1-1; D uncertain. Looked up from germline, CDR1 is DFQATT and CDR2 is SNEGSKA (reference sequence). The V gene lost 3 bases and the J gene lost 5 bases, with 7 bases spanning the gap. The CDR3 length is 11 residues. The CDR3 region is CSASSRTEAFF. The CDR3 region has the DNA TGCAGTGCTAGCAGTAGAACTGAAGCTTTCTTT.

There are many counts of this clonotype. The rearrangement joins TRBV12-3 or TRBV12-4 to TRBJ1-5; 8 bases match TRBD1. J was trimmed by 6 bases and V by 1 base; bases with no gene match: 5. The CDR3 contains 15 residues. The CDR3 DNA reads as TGTGCCAGCAGTTTAGTACAGGGGGTAGGTCAGCCCCAGCATTTT. This translates into CASSLVQGVGQPQHF.

The chain has TRBV20-1 and TRBJ2-7, with D unresolved. Germline V gene lookup returns CDR1 DFQATT and CDR2 SNEGSKA (reference sequence). V lost 3 bases and J lost 11, with 14 bases in between. This CDR3 is built from 11 residues. This chain's CDR3 is CSASIGEAKYF. The CDR3 nucleotides read TGCAGTGCTAGTATAGGAGAAGCTAAGTACTTC.

This clonotype was seen only a few times. The V gene is TRBV7-2, the J gene TRBJ2-3; the D gene is possibly TRBD1 (5 bases). The V end was cut by 2 bases, the J end by 2 bases, with 11 bases between. This CDR3 is built from 15 residues. Germline V gene lookup returns CDR1 SGHTA and CDR2 FQGNSA. The CDR3 reads CASSLQGRDTDTQYF. CDR3 nucleotide sequence: TGTGCCAGCAGCTTACAGGGAAGAGACACAGATACGCAGTATTTT. The entire variable domain, with the rest obtained from reference TRBV7-2 and TRBJ2-3, is as follows: GAGVSQSPSNKVTEKGKDVELRCDPISGHTALYWYRQSLGQGLEFLIYFQGNSAPDKSGLPSDRFSAERTGGSVSTLTIQRTQQEDSAVYLCASSLQGRDTDTQYFGPGTRLTVL.

This clonotype was seen many times. V gene TRBV7-9 combines with J gene TRBJ2-1; a possible D gene is TRBD1 (6 bases). CDR3 length: 16 amino acids. Trimming removed 4 bases from V and 8 bases from J, with 21 bases in between. Germline assignment: CDR1 SEHNR and CDR2 FQNEAQ (reference sequence). As DNA, the CDR3 is TGTGCCAGCAGCTCCACAGGGATTCTAGGACTCCATGAGCAGTTCTTC. This gives the protein CASSSTGILGLHEQFF.

This clonotype was detected many times. The chain uses TRBV20-1 and TRBJ2-1; D is ambiguous. From germline, CDR1 is DFQATT and CDR2 SNEGSKA (reference sequence). Trimming pared 5 bases from V and 9 bases from J, leaving 14 bases between. CDR3 length: 12 amino acids. The CDR3 reads CSASGSGSEQFF. Here the CDR3 DNA reads TGCAGTGCTTCCGGATCGGGTAGTGAGCAGTTCTTC.

This clonotype showed up many times. The chain couples TRBV5-1 to TRBJ2-1; D gene uncertain. The CDR3 runs 17 residues. CDR1 and CDR2 (germline): SGHRS, YFSETQ. With 0 bases removed from V and 0 bases from J, the gap between germline ends came to 13 bases. The CDR3 region has the DNA TGCGCCAGCAGCTTGGTGGGCTACCCGAGCTCCTACAATGAGCAGTTCTTC. Amino acid sequence: CASSLVGYPSSYNEQFF.

This clonotype was seen ten or more times. V and J are TRBV27 and TRBJ2-5, with a weak D call TRBD1 (5 bases). The CDR3 totals 15 residues. Germline CDR1 is MNHEY and CDR2 is SMNVEV (reference sequence). V was trimmed by 8 bases and J by 0 bases, leaving 16 bases between them. The CDR3 bases are TGTGCCAGCGGAAGGGGCGCTTGGTACCAAGAGACCCAGTACTTC. It is translated as CASGRGAWYQETQYF.

This clonotype was found many times. The V and J genes are TRBV20-1 and TRBJ2-1; no clear D. Trimming cost V 6 bases and J 2 bases, with 20 bases left between them. CDR1 is DFQATT, CDR2 SNEGSKA, per germline (reference sequence). The CDR3 length is 16 residues. For the CDR3, the DNA is TGCAGTGCCCCCAGGTCGGTCGGATCCCCCTACAATGAGCAGTTCTTC. This sequence encodes CSAPRSVGSPYNEQFF.